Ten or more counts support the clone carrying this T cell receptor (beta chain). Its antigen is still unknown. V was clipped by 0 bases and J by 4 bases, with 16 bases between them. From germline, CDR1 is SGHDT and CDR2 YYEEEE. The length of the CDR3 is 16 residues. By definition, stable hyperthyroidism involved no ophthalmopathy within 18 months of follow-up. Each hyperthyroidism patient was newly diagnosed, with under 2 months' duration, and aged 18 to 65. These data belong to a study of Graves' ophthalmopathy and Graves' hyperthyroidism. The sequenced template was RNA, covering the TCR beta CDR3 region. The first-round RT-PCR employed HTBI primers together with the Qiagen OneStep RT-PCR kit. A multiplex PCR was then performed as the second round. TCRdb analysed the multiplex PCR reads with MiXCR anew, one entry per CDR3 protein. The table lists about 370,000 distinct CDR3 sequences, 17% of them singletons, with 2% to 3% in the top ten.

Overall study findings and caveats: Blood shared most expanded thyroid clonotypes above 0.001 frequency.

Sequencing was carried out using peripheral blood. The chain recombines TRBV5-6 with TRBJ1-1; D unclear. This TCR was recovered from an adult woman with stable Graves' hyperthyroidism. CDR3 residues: CASSLEGGSPPTEAFF. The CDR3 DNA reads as TGTGCCAGCAGCTTGGAAGGTGGCTCGCCCCCCACTGAAGCTTTCTTT.